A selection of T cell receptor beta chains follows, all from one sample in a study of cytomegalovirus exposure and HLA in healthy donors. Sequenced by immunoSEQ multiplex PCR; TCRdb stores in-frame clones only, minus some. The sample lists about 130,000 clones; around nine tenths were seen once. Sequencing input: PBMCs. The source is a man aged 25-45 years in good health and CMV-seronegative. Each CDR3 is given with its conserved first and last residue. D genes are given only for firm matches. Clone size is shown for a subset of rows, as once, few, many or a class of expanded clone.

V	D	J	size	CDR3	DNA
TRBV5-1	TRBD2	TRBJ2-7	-	CASSLYAGGNYEQYF	TGCGCCAGCAGCTTGTATGCGGGAGGGAACTACGAGCAGTACTTC
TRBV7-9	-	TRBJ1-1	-	CASSLFDMNTEAFF	TGTGCCAGCAGCTTATTCGACATGAACACTGAAGCTTTCTTT
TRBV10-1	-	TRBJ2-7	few	CASSDEGVSEQYF	TGCGCCAGCAGTGACGAAGGGGTGAGCGAGCAGTACTTC
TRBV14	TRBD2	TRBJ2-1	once	CASSQDLAGDEQFF	TGTGCCAGCAGCCAAGATCTAGCGGGGGATGAGCAGTTCTTC
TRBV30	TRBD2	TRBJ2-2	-	CAWSGIGGGNTGELFF	TGTGCCTGGAGTGGGATTGGCGGGGGGAACACCGGGGAGCTGTTTTTT
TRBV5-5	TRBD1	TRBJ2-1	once	CASRPGRGSHNEQFF	TGTGCCAGCCGTCCAGGCAGGGGGTCCCACAATGAGCAGTTCTTC
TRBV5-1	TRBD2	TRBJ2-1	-	CASSAGTSIDEQFF	TGCGCCAGCAGCGCCGGGACTAGTATCGATGAGCAGTTCTTC
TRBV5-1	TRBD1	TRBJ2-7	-	CASSLDPPGQSYEQYF	TGCGCCAGCAGCCTAGATCCCCCGGGACAGTCCTACGAGCAGTACTTC
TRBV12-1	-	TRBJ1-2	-	CASSPGGTVYGYTF	TGTGCCAGCAGCCCCGGCGGGACAGTCTATGGCTACACCTTC
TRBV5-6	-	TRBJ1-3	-	CASSLRSSGNTIYF	TGTGCCAGCAGCTTGAGGAGCTCTGGAAACACCATATATTTT
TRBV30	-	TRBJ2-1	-	CAWNSRGGIYNEQFF	TGTGCCTGGAACTCCCGAGGGGGTATCTACAATGAGCAGTTCTTC
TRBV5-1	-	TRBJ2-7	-	CASSSREAGAYEQYF	TGCGCCAGCAGCTCGCGGGAAGCAGGCGCCTACGAGCAGTACTTC
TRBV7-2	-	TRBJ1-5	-	CASSLASNSNQPQHF	TGTGCCAGCAGCTTAGCGAGTAATAGCAATCAGCCCCAGCATTTT
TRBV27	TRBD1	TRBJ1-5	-	CASSPPGQGQPQHF	TGTGCCAGCAGTCCGCCGGGACAGGGTCAGCCCCAGCATTTT
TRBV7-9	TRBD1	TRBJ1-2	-	CASSLAGTEKNGYTF	TGTGCCAGCAGCTTAGCCGGGACAGAAAAGAATGGCTACACCTTC
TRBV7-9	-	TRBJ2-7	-	CASSFEDEQYF	TGTGCCAGCAGCTTCGAGGACGAGCAGTACTTC
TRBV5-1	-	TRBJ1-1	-	CASSLIVGGRAFF	TGCGCCAGCAGTCTCATTGTGGGGGGACGCGCTTTCTTT
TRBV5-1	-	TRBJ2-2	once	CASSLVRQGSDTGELFF	TGCGCCAGCAGCTTGGTACGGCAGGGGTCCGACACCGGGGAGCTGTTTTTT
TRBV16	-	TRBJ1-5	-	CASSRSGRGNQPQHF	TGTGCCAGCAGCCGATCGGGGAGAGGCAATCAGCCCCAGCATTTT
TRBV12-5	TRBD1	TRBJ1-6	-	CASGRGGTGPSPLHF	TGTGCTAGTGGCCGAGGCGGGACAGGACCTTCACCCCTCCACTTT
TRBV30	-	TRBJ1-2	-	CAIQGDYGYTF	TGTGCCATACAGGGAGACTATGGCTACACCTTC
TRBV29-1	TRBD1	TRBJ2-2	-	CSVGQGIGGELFF	TGCAGCGTTGGACAGGGAATCGGCGGGGAGCTGTTTTTT
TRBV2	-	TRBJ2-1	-	CASSYRGGNEQFF	TGTGCCAGCAGTTACAGGGGAGGCAATGAGCAGTTCTTC
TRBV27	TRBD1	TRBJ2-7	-	CASSSWAGQGASEQYF	TGTGCCAGCAGTTCCTGGGCCGGACAGGGGGCGAGTGAGCAGTACTTC
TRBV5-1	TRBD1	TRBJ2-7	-	CASSLAGQGTHEQYF	TGCGCCAGCAGCCTCGCGGGACAGGGGACCCACGAGCAGTACTTC
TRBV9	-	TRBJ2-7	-	CASSVRRQAPAEQYF	TGTGCCAGCAGCGTAAGGAGGCAGGCCCCAGCCGAGCAGTACTTC
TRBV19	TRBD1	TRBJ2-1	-	CASRLQGSVYNEQFF	TGTGCCAGTAGGCTACAGGGGTCGGTTTACAATGAGCAGTTCTTC
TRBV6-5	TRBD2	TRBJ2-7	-	CASSLAGGAYEQYF	TGTGCCAGCAGTCTAGCGGGAGGGGCCTACGAGCAGTACTTC
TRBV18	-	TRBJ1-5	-	CASSRDNYSNQPQHF	TGTGCCAGCTCACGGGACAATTATAGCAATCAGCCCCAGCATTTT
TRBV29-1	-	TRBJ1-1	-	CSVGSRADTEAFF	TGCAGCGTTGGGTCCAGGGCCGACACTGAAGCTTTCTTT
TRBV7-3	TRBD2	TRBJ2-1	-	CASSLRGSVFNEQFF	TGTGCCAGCAGCTTACGCGGGAGTGTTTTCAATGAGCAGTTCTTC
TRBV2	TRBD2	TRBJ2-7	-	CASSEWGSGDFYEQYF	TGTGCCAGCAGTGAATGGGGTAGCGGGGACTTCTACGAGCAGTACTTC
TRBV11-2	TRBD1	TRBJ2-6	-	CASSTGGAGANVLTF	TGTGCCAGCAGTACAGGGGGCGCCGGGGCCAACGTCCTGACTTTC
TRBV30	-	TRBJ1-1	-	CAWSVSNEAFF	TGTGCCTGGAGTGTATCAAATGAAGCTTTCTTT
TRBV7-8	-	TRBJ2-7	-	CASSLDQTRRPYEQYF	TGTGCCAGCAGCTTAGACCAAACTAGGAGGCCCTACGAGCAGTACTTC
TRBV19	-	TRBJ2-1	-	CASSIALYNEQFF	TGTGCCAGTAGTATAGCGTTATACAATGAGCAGTTCTTC
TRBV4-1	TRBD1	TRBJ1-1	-	CASSQDTDRGFQAFF	TGCGCCAGCAGCCAAGATACGGACAGGGGGTTTCAAGCTTTCTTT
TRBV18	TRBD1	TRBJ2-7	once	CASSLWDSYEQYF	TGTGCCAGCTCACTATGGGACAGCTACGAGCAGTACTTC
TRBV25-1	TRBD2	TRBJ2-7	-	CASSPRGSGSYEQYF	TGTGCCAGCAGTCCGCGGGGTAGCGGGAGCTACGAGCAGTACTTC
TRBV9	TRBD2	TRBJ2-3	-	CASSAGRALGPDTQYF	TGTGCCAGCAGCGCAGGGAGGGCCCTGGGGCCAGATACGCAGTATTTT
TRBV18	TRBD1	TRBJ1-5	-	CASAETGGKRSQHF	TGTGCCAGCGCCGAAACAGGGGGTAAGCGGTCCCAGCATTTT
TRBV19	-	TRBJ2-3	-	CASSESTDTQYF	TGTGCCAGTAGTGAGAGCACAGATACGCAGTATTTT